This T cell receptor beta chain was sequenced for a study of T-cell reconstitution after alpha-beta-depleted transplantation in children. Broader study findings: Alpha-beta T cells present about two months after transplant were reported to originate from several hundred expanded graft clones. The high TCRbeta diversity at day 60 in some patients came from surviving recipient T cells and thymic progenitors. One year post-transplant, T-cell counts and diversity were largely derived from T cells produced anew.

Note on this clonotype: The antigen remains unidentified. One junction end does not reproduce the germline sequence, and a read error may be involved.

Library preparation (for TCRbeta) was performed with unique molecular identifiers. TCRdb reanalysed the PCR reads using MiXCR and keeps one entry per CDR3 protein. The table has about 440,000 distinct CDR3 sequences, around two fifths seen once. The germline CDR1 and CDR2 sequences are DFQATT and SNEGSKA (reference sequence). The CDR3 consists of 14 residues. The gene calls are TRBV20-1 and TRBJ2-6; D is unclear. The sample here was PBMCs, taken before TCRalphabeta/CD19-depleted stem cell transplant. The sequence came from a girl aged 2-9 years with aplastic anemia, due to receive a stem cell transplant. The CDR3 region is CSATVSSGSNVLTF. The CDR3 region has the DNA TGCAGTGCTACCGTTAGCTCTGGGTCCAACGTCCTGACTTTC.